These T cell receptor beta chains were read from a single sample in a study of blood T cell repertoires in COVID-19. The repertoire was sequenced with immunoSEQ multiplex PCR; TCRdb's copy has only in-frame clones and lacks some. The sample includes 240,000 or so clones, around 84% of them seen just once. The sequencing sample was made of peripheral blood. Receptors originate from a woman under 30 with acute or convalescent COVID-19. Each CDR3 is given without its conserved first and last residue.

v_call,cdr3_length,cdr3_aa
TRBV2,12,ASIGSGSSYEQY
TRBV19,13,ASSIAQGVDTEAF
TRBV6-6,14,ASKGGQGNSGNTIY
TRBV6-1,15,ASSEGGSGRGTGELF
TRBV3-1/TRBV3-2,12,ASSQGDWADTQY
TRBV5-6,13,ASSHGPSGRETQY
TRBV18,14,ASSPRGRATSDTQY
TRBV5-6,12,ASRTSGRAYEQF
TRBV29-1,12,SVRGRAPTGELF
TRBV7-9,13,ASSLVDGIYNEQF
TRBV28,12,ASSFKGGNEKLF
TRBV4-3,13,ASSQEDSPNYGYT
TRBV2,15,ASTPKGTSGSSYEQY
TRBV19,13,ASSATRGLGNEQF
TRBV6-6,10,ASSYSTGEQY
TRBV28,14,ASSLGFRGWPGKLF
TRBV7-9,13,ASSSEGRLNTEAF
TRBV19,14,ASSHTGTGERSPLH
TRBV27,14,ASSLRWAGARETQY
TRBV9,13,ASSVSGTSDQPQH
TRBV27,13,ASRPRGSLSYEQY
TRBV6-5,12,ASLLAGGQNEQF
TRBV5-1,13,ASSLLAGGTYEQF
TRBV5-1,14,ASSQIMTSGINEQF
TRBV27,13,ASSLRQGSTGELF
TRBV6-4,11,ASSDSPTGELF
TRBV12-3/TRBV12-4,11,ASRDRHTDTQY